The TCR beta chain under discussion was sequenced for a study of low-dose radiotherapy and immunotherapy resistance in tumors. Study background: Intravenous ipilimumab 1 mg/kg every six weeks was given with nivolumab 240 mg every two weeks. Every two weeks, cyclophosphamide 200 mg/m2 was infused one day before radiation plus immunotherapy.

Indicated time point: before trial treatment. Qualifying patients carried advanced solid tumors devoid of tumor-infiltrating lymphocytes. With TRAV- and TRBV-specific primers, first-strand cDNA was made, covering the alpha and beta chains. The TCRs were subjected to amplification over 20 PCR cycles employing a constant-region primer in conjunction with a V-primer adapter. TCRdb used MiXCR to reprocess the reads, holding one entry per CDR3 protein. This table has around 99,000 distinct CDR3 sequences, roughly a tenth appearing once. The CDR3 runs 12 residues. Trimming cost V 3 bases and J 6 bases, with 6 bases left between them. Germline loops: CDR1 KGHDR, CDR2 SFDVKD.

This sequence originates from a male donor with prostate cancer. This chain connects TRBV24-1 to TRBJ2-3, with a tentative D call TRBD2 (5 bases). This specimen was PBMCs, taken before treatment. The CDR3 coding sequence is TGTGCCACCAGTGATCGGAGGGATACGCAGTATTTT. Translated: CATSDRRDTQYF.